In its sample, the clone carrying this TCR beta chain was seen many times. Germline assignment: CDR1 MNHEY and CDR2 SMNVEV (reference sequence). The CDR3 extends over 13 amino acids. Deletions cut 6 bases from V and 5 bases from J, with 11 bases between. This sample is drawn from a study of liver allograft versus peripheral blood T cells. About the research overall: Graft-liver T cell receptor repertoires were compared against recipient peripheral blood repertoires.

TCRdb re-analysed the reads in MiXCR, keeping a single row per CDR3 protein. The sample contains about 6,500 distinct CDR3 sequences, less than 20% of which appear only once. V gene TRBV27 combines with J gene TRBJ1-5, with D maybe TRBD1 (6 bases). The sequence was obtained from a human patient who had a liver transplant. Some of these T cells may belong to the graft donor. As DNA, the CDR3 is TGTGCCAGCAGGGGCAGGGGTCATCAGCCCCAGCATTTT. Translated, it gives CASRGRGHQPQHF.